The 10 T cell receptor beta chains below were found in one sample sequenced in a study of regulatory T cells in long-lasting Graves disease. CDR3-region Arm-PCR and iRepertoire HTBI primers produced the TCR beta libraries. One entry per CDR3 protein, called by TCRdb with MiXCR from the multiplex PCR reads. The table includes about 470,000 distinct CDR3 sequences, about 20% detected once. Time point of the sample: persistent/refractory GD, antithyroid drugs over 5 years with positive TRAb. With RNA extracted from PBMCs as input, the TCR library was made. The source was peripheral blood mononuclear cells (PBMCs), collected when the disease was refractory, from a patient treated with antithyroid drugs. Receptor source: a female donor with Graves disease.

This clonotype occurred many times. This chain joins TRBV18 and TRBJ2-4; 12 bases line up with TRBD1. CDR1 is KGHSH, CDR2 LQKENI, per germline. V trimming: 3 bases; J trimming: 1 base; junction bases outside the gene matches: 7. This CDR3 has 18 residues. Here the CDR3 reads CASSPGTGGAVAKNIQYF. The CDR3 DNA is TGTGCCAGCTCACCCGGGACAGGGGGCGCGGTGGCCAAAAACATTCAGTACTTC.

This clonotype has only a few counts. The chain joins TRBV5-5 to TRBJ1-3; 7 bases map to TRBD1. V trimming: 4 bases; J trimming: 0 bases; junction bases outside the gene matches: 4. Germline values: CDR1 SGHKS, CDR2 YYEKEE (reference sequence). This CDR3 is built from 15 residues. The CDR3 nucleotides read TGTGCCAGCAGCCCAGGGGGGATCTCTGGAAACACCATATATTTT. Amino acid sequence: CASSPGGISGNTIYF. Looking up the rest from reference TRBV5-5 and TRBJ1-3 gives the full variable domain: DAGVTQSPTHLIKTRGQQVTLRCSPISGHKSVSWYQQVLGQGPQFIFQYYEKEERGRGNFPDRFSARQFPNYSSELNVNALLLGDSALYLCASSPGGISGNTIYFGEGSWLTVV.

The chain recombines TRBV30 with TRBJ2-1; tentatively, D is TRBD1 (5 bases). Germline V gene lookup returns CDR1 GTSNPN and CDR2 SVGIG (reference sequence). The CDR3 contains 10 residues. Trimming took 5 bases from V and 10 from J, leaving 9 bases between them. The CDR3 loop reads CAWGAREQFF. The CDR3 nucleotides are TGTGCCTGGGGGGCTAGGGAGCAGTTCTTC.

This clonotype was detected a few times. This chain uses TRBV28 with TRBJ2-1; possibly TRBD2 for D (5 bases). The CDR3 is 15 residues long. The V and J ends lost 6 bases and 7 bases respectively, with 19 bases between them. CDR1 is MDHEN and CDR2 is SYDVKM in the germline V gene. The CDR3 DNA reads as TGTGCCAGCAGACAATACACCCGTTCGGGGAATGAGCAGTTCTTC. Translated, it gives CASRQYTRSGNEQFF.

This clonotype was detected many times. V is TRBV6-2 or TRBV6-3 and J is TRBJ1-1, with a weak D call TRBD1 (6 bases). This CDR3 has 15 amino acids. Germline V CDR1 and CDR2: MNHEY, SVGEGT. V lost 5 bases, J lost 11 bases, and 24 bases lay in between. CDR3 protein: CASSARPGTIKGAFF. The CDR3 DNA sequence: TGTGCCAGCAGTGCGCGACCCGGGACAATAAAGGGGGCTTTCTTT.

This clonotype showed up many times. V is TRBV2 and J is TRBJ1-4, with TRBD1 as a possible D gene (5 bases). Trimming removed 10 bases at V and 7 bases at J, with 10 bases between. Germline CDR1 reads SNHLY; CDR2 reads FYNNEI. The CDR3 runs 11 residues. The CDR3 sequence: CATGIFEKLFF. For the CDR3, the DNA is TGTGCCACAGGGATATTTGAAAAACTGTTTTTT. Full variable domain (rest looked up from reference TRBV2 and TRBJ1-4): EPEVTQTPSHQVTQMGQEVILRCVPISNHLYFYWYRQILGQKVEFLVSFYNNEISEKSEIFDDQFSVERPDGSNFTLKIRSTKLEDSAMYFCATGIFEKLFFGSGTQLSVL.

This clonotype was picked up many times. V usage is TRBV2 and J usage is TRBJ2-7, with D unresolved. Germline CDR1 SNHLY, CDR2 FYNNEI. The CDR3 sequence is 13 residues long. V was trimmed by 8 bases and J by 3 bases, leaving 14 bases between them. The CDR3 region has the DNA TGTGCCAGCTCGTCAGAGCCTTTCTACGAGCAGTACTTC. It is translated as CASSSEPFYEQYF.

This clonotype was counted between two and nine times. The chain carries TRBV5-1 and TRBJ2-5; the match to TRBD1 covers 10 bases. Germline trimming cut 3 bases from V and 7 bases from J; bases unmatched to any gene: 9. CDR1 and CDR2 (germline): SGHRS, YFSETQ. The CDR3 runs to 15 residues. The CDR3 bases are TGCGCCAGCAGCTGGGGACAGGGGCCACGAGGGACCCAGTACTTC. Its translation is CASSWGQGPRGTQYF. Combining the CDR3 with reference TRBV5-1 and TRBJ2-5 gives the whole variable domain KAGVTQTPRYLIKTRGQQVTLSCSPISGHRSVSWYQQTPGQGLQFLFEYFSETQRNKGNFPGRFSGRQFSNSRSEMNVSTLELGDSALYLCASSWGQGPRGTQYFGPGTRLLVL.

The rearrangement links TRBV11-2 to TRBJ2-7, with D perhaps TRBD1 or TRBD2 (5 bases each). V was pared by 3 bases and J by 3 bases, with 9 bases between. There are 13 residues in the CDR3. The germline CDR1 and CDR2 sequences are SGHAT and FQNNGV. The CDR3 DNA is TGTGCCAGCAGCTTCGGGACGAACTACGAGCAGTACTTC. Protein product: CASSFGTNYEQYF.

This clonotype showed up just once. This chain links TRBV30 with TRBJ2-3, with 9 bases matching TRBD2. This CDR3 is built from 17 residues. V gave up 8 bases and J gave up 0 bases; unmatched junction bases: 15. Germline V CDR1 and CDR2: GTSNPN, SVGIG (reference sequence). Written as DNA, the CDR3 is TGTGCCGGGGGGGAACTAGCGGGCTTAGCTAGCACAGATACGCAGTATTTT. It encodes CAGGELAGLASTDTQYF.